These 25 T cell receptor beta chains share one sample of origin, sequenced in a study of T cell responses to AZD1222 COVID-19 vaccine. The table came from immunoSEQ multiplex PCR; TCRdb's copy has only in-frame clones and leaves some out. The sample contains around 130,000 clones, more than 85% of which appear only once. The material was peripheral blood, obtained on day 0 of AZD1222 vaccination. All receptors come from an adult in good health.

The CDR3 loop reads CASSLGWADTQYF. CDR3 nucleotide sequence: TGTGCCAGCAGTTTAGGGTGGGCAGATACGCAGTATTTT. The chain uses TRBV12-3 or TRBV12-4 and TRBJ2-3; unclear D gene. The CDR3 totals 13 residues. Between the trimmed V and J ends, which lost 1 base and 4 bases, there was a span of 6 bases.

J is TRBJ1-1 and V is TRBV2; D possibly corresponds to TRBD1 (5 bases). Trimming removed 3 bases at V and 11 bases at J, with 16 bases between. Germline lookup yields CDR1 SNHLY and CDR2 FYNNEI. CDR3 size: 13 residues. CDR3 sequence: CASSERQGVSAFF. The CDR3 nucleotides read TGTGCCAGCAGTGAGAGGCAGGGAGTCTCGGCTTTCTTT.

This clone showed up just a few times. The chain is built from TRBV7-7 and TRBJ2-1, with 8 bases that match TRBD2. With V trimmed by 2 bases and J by 10 bases, 10 bases remained unmatched. Germline V gene data show CDR1 as SSHAT and CDR2 as FNYEAQ (reference sequence). The CDR3 sequence is 15 residues long. In DNA, the CDR3 is TGTGCCAGCAGCTTAATGCGGGGGGATCAAGGCGAGCAGTTCTTC. Amino acid sequence: CASSLMRGDQGEQFF.

The rearrangement joins TRBV6-1 to TRBJ2-5, with TRBD2 matching 10 bases. Germline lookup yields CDR1 MNHNS and CDR2 SASEGT. V shed 2 bases and J 4 bases; nucleotides not matched to a gene: 4. CDR3 length equals 15 residues. CDR3 DNA sequence: TGTGCCAGCAGTGAACAGCTAGCGGGGGTAGAGACCCAGTACTTC. Protein product: CASSEQLAGVETQYF.

This clone showed up just once. The chain employs TRBV2 and TRBJ2-1; D ambiguous. V lost 4 bases to trimming and J lost 8 bases, with 9 bases between them. CDR1 is SNHLY and CDR2 is FYNNEI in the germline V gene. CDR3 length: 12 residues. The CDR3 DNA reads TGTGCCAGCAGTGGCAGGCTAGATGAGCAGTTCTTC. This gives the protein CASSGRLDEQFF.

V usage is TRBV24-1 and J usage is TRBJ2-7, with 8 bases matching TRBD2. The length of the CDR3 is 15 residues. Germline-derived CDR1 and CDR2 are KGHDR and SFDVKD. V was pared by 4 bases and J by 0 bases, with 4 bases of the junction left unmatched. The CDR3 loop is CATSDPSGSSYEQYF. Here the CDR3 DNA reads TGTGCCACCAGTGACCCAAGCGGGAGCTCCTACGAGCAGTACTTC.

The chain couples TRBV9 to TRBJ2-5; D may be TRBD1 or TRBD2 (5 bases each). The CDR3 sequence is 15 residues long. V was trimmed by 0 bases and J by 5 bases, leaving 14 bases between them. CDR1 and CDR2 from the germline V gene are SGDLS and YYNGEE. DNA for the CDR3: TGTGCCAGCAGCGTAGTACAGGACCGAGGGGAGACCCAGTACTTC. Translating gives CASSVVQDRGETQYF. Full variable domain (missing parts from reference TRBV9 and TRBJ2-5): DSGVTQTPKHLITATGQRVTLRCSPRSGDLSVYWYQQSLDQGLQFLIQYYNGEERAKGNILERFSAQQFPDLHSELNLSSLELGDSALYFCASSVVQDRGETQYFGPGTRLLVL.

The chain is built from TRBV2 and TRBJ1-3, with TRBD1 as a possible D gene (5 bases). The V end was cut by 10 bases, the J end by 0 bases, with 16 bases between. CDR1 and CDR2 from the germline V gene are SNHLY and FYNNEI. CDR3 length: 15 amino acids. CDR3 protein: CATSNKGTSGNTIYF. CDR3 DNA: TGTGCCACTTCTAACAAGGGGACCTCTGGAAACACCATATATTTT.

The J gene is TRBJ1-2, the V gene TRBV5-1, with a weak D call TRBD1 (6 bases). This CDR3 comprises 13 residues. The germline gives CDR1 SGHRS, CDR2 YFSETQ. V was shortened by 4 bases and J by 3 bases, with 10 bases between the two germline ends. DNA of the CDR3: TGCGCCAGCAGCCCGGGACAAGACTATGGCTACACCTTC. Translating it yields CASSPGQDYGYTF.

J is TRBJ1-1 and V is TRBV20-1; D remains ambiguous. Trimming removed 3 bases at V and 6 bases at J, with 8 bases between. CDR1 DFQATT and CDR2 SNEGSKA come from the germline V gene (reference sequence). This CDR3 is 11 amino acids long. The CDR3 DNA reads as TGCAGTGCTAGGTCGTTCCCTGAAGCTTTCTTT. It translates to CSARSFPEAFF.

The CDR3 region is CASSPPGLGGADTQYF. The CDR3 region has the DNA TGTGCCAGCAGCCCACCTGGACTAGGAGGGGCAGATACGCAGTATTTT. The V call is TRBV3-1 (or the pseudogene TRBV3-2), the J call TRBJ2-3; 7 bases fit TRBD2. The CDR3 covers 16 residues. Germline assignment: CDR1 LGHDT and CDR2 YNNKEL (reference sequence). The J segment lost 4 bases and the V segment lost 4 bases, leaving 11 bases of the junction unmatched.

The gene calls are TRBV19 and TRBJ1-5; tentatively, D is TRBD1 (5 bases). Germline-derived CDR1 and CDR2 are LNHDA and SQIVND (reference sequence). With 6 bases removed from V and 2 bases from J, the gap between germline ends came to 11 bases. The CDR3 totals 14 residues. The CDR3 sequence is CASSQGAGNQPQHF. The CDR3 nucleotides read TGTGCCAGTAGCCAGGGAGCGGGCAATCAGCCCCAGCATTTT.

This rearrangement joins TRBV28 to TRBJ1-4; tentative D call: TRBD1 (5 bases). V was clipped by 7 bases and J by 4 bases, with 16 bases between them. The CDR3 runs to 15 residues. CDR1 is MDHEN, CDR2 SYDVKM, per germline. CDR3 amino acids: CASNKLGTNNEKLFF. CDR3 nucleotide sequence: TGTGCCAGCAATAAACTCGGGACGAATAATGAAAAACTGTTTTTT. The full variable domain, its missing parts supplied by reference TRBV28 and TRBJ1-4, is DVKVTQSSRYLVKRTGEKVFLECVQDMDHENMFWYRQDPGLGLRLIYFSYDVKMKEKGDIPEGYSVSREKKERFSLILESASTNQTSMYLCASNKLGTNNEKLFFGSGTQLSVL.

The rearrangement joins TRBV7-3 to TRBJ2-2; TRBD1 matches 11 bases. Germline V gives CDR1 SGHTA, CDR2 FQGTGA. The CDR3 runs 15 residues. The ends lost 5 bases at V and 6 bases at J; junction bases unmatched: 5. Here the CDR3 reads CASSTGTGGSGELFF. CDR3 nucleotide sequence: TGTGCCAGCAGCACCGGGACAGGGGGGTCCGGGGAGCTGTTTTTT.

The V call is TRBV30, the J call TRBJ2-2; 9 bases agree with TRBD2. This CDR3 is 15 amino acids long. Germline CDR1 GTSNPN, CDR2 SVGIG (reference sequence). J lost 0 bases, V lost 5 bases, and 4 bases had no gene match. Here the CDR3 reads CAWERLAANTGELFF. Here the CDR3 DNA reads TGTGCCTGGGAAAGACTAGCGGCGAACACCGGGGAGCTGTTTTTT.

V gene TRBV12-3 or TRBV12-4 combines with J gene TRBJ1-1, with a weak D call TRBD1 (5 bases). V was shortened by 5 bases and J by 6 bases, with 13 bases between the two germline ends. The CDR3 spans 13 residues. The CDR3 nucleotides read TGTGCCAGCAGTCGCACAGGATTCTCTGAAGCTTTCTTT. Amino acid sequence: CASSRTGFSEAFF.

This clone was detected once. One end of the junction varies from germline; a read error may be responsible. The CDR3 DNA is TGTGCCAGCATCTTGACATTCAACACTGAAGCTTTCTTT. This encodes CASILTFNTEAFF. V usage is TRBV5-5 and J usage is TRBJ1-1; D uncertain. The germline gives CDR1 SGHKS, CDR2 YYEKEE (reference sequence). CDR3 length equals 13 residues.

The chain is built from TRBV18 and TRBJ1-1; D is unresolved. The CDR3 has 13 residues. V dropped 2 bases and J dropped 0 bases, with 4 bases sitting between them. Looked up from germline, CDR1 is KGHSH and CDR2 is LQKENI. The CDR3 DNA follows: TGTGCCAGCTCACCAGAGATGAACACTGAAGCTTTCTTT. As protein: CASSPEMNTEAFF.

V gene TRBV29-1 combines with J gene TRBJ2-7; unclear D gene. CDR3 length: 12 amino acids. Deletions cut 2 bases from V and 3 bases from J, with 8 bases between. CDR1 and CDR2 (germline): SQVTM, ANQGSEA. The DNA of the CDR3 is TGCAGCGTTGAAAGTCTGGGCTACGAGCAGTACTTC. Its protein product is CSVESLGYEQYF.

The CDR3 loop is CAWSSDIYYEQYF. The CDR3, as DNA: TGTGCCTGGAGCTCCGACATATACTACGAGCAGTACTTC. This chain uses TRBV30 with TRBJ2-7; D is unresolved. The germline gives CDR1 GTSNPN, CDR2 SVGIG (reference sequence). Trimming shortened V by 3 bases and J by 3 bases, and 12 bases separated the two germline ends. The CDR3 has 13 amino acids.

The sample holds one count of this clone. This rearrangement joins TRBV19 to TRBJ2-7; 10 positions match TRBD1. CDR1 LNHDA and CDR2 SQIVND come from the germline V gene (reference sequence). Trimming cost V 5 bases and J 7 bases; bases outside gene matches: 11. There are 15 residues in the CDR3. The DNA for the CDR3 is TGTGCCAGTAGTTTAAGACAGGGGGCAACGGTTGAGCAGTACTTC. Protein product: CASSLRQGATVEQYF.

The chain has TRBV14 and TRBJ2-4, with D uncertain. V lost 1 base, J lost 2 bases, and 12 bases lay in between. The CDR3 runs to 16 residues. The germline gives CDR1 SGHDN, CDR2 FVKESK. The CDR3 DNA reads as TGTGCCAGCAGCCAAGGAAGCGTTTTGTCCAAAAACATTCAGTACTTC. This translates into CASSQGSVLSKNIQYF.

V is TRBV5-1 and J is TRBJ1-1; D is unclear. CDR1 is SGHRS and CDR2 is YFSETQ in the germline V gene. This CDR3 region has 19 residues. Trimming left V 3 bases short and J 8 bases short, with 32 bases between. CDR3 bases: TGCGCCAGCAGCTCGCAGCCGTCCGGACGCCAATCAGGATATCACGAAGCTTTCTTT. Its translation: CASSSQPSGRQSGYHEAFF. Filled out from reference TRBV5-1 and TRBJ1-1, the complete variable domain reads KAGVTQTPRYLIKTRGQQVTLSCSPISGHRSVSWYQQTPGQGLQFLFEYFSETQRNKGNFPGRFSGRQFSNSRSEMNVSTLELGDSALYLCASSSQPSGRQSGYHEAFFGQGTRLTVV.

This chain connects TRBV11-3 to TRBJ2-1; TRBD2 might be the D (5 bases). Trimming removed 0 bases from V and 4 bases from J, with 16 bases in between. There are 17 residues in the CDR3. CDR1 is SGHNT, CDR2 YENEEA, per germline. The chain's CDR3 is CASSLEGRSEGYNEQFF. CDR3 nucleotides: TGTGCCAGCAGCTTAGAGGGTAGGTCTGAGGGATACAATGAGCAGTTCTTC.

This clone has only one observation. V usage is TRBV10-1 and J usage is TRBJ1-2; D is uncertain. Germline loops: CDR1 WNHNN, CDR2 SYGVQD (reference sequence). With 4 bases removed from V and 4 bases from J, the gap between germline ends came to 10 bases. This CDR3 has 13 amino acids. CDR3 DNA: TGCGCCAGCAGTGTCGGACCTTCCTATGGCTACACCTTC. Protein sequence: CASSVGPSYGYTF.